Below are 23 T cell receptor beta chains sequenced from a single sample in a study of CD8 T cells in ankylosing spondylitis. TCRdb re-called the 5' RACE reads with MiXCR, one entry per CDR3 protein. The sample shows about 39,000 distinct CDR3 sequences, over 2.5% of them seen only once. Sequenced: blood, either unsorted or a sorted T cell fraction (not recorded which). These receptors were taken from a male donor with ankylosing spondylitis or in good health (not recorded which).

There are many counts of this clonotype. This sequence joins TRBV9 and TRBJ1-1, with D perhaps TRBD1 (5 bases). The germline gives CDR1 SGDLS, CDR2 YYNGEE. The CDR3 is 17 residues long. V gave up 0 bases and J gave up 0 bases, with 15 bases separating them. CDR3 residues: CASSVGGLPTVNTEAFF. The CDR3, as DNA: TGTGCCAGCAGCGTAGGGGGACTACCGACGGTGAACACTGAAGCTTTCTTT.

There are many counts of this clonotype. The chain couples TRBV9 to TRBJ2-1, with a possible D match to TRBD2 (6 bases). The length of the CDR3 is 16 residues. With 2 bases removed from V and 9 bases from J, the gap between germline ends came to 21 bases. The V gene's germline CDR1 is SGDLS and CDR2 YYNGEE. CDR3: CASSVRDSLLGGEQFF. CDR3 nucleotides: TGTGCCAGCAGCGTGAGGGACTCGTTGTTGGGTGGTGAGCAGTTCTTC.

In this sample, this clonotype turned up many times. V gene TRBV9 combines with J gene TRBJ2-2; no clear D. V was pared by 0 bases and J by 2 bases, with 8 bases between. The CDR3 consists of 15 residues. Germline CDR1 SGDLS, CDR2 YYNGEE. As DNA, the CDR3 is TGTGCCAGCAGCGTAGGAGGATTCAACACCGGGGAGCTGTTTTTT. Its translation is CASSVGGFNTGELFF.

This clonotype has a count of ten or more. The CDR3 sequence: CASSVKGGAGEETQYF. The CDR3 DNA reads TGTGCCAGCAGCGTAAAGGGTGGGGCAGGGGAAGAGACCCAGTACTTC. The chain couples TRBV9 to TRBJ2-5, with D perhaps TRBD1 (6 bases). The ends were cut back, 1 base at V and 3 bases at J, with 16 bases in the middle. Germline V gene lookup returns CDR1 SGDLS and CDR2 YYNGEE. The CDR3 is 16 amino acids.

This clonotype was observed at least ten times. This sequence joins TRBV9 and TRBJ2-1; TRBD1 or TRBD2 may be the D gene (5 bases each). The germline gives CDR1 SGDLS, CDR2 YYNGEE. The CDR3 is 15 amino acids. V dropped 3 bases and J dropped 1 base, with 11 bases sitting between them. As DNA, the CDR3 is TGTGCCAGCAGCGAGAGGGACGGGTCCTACAATGAGCAGTTCTTC. Translating it yields CASSERDGSYNEQFF.

This clonotype was picked up many times. This chain connects TRBV9 to TRBJ2-5; 8 bases match TRBD1. Trimming removed 0 bases from V and 5 bases from J; junction bases left unmatched: 3. The CDR3 spans 14 residues. Germline CDR1 and CDR2: SGDLS and YYNGEE. CDR3 coding DNA: TGTGCCAGCAGCGTAGGACAGGGGTTGGAGACCCAGTACTTC. Translation gives CASSVGQGLETQYF.

This clonotype showed up many times. V and J are TRBV9 and TRBJ2-5; D remains unclear. CDR3 length equals 12 residues. Trimming took 1 base from V and 1 from J, leaving 2 bases between them. Germline CDR1 reads SGDLS; CDR2 reads YYNGEE. CDR3 loop: CASSVSQETQYF. CDR3 nucleotide sequence: TGTGCCAGCAGCGTATCCCAAGAGACCCAGTACTTC.

This clonotype was counted many times. This chain uses TRBV9 with TRBJ1-2; the match to TRBD1 covers 12 bases. CDR3 size: 18 residues. V was clipped by 2 bases and J by 0 bases; unmatched bases: 8. CDR1 and CDR2 (germline): SGDLS, YYNGEE. The CDR3 DNA follows: TGTGCCAGCAGCGTCGGTCCGGGACAGGGGGCGACTAACTATGGCTACACCTTC. Its protein product is CASSVGPGQGATNYGYTF.

This clonotype has ten or more counts. This chain joins TRBV9 and TRBJ2-6; D is undetermined. The germline CDR1 and CDR2 sequences are SGDLS and YYNGEE. With 4 bases removed from V and 1 base from J, the gap between germline ends came to 9 bases. This CDR3 has 15 amino acids. The CDR3 DNA reads TGTGCCAGCAGCCGTCTGTTGTCTGGGGCCAACGTCCTGACTTTC. Protein product: CASSRLLSGANVLTF.

In this sample, this clonotype turned up many times. This rearrangement joins TRBV9 to TRBJ1-4; D is ambiguous. From germline, CDR1 is SGDLS and CDR2 YYNGEE. Trimming removed 2 bases from V and 5 bases from J, with 10 bases in between. The CDR3 sequence is 14 residues long. CDR3 region: CASSVSNGNEKLFF. The CDR3 bases are TGTGCCAGCAGCGTGTCAAACGGAAATGAAAAACTGTTTTTT.

Ten or more counts support this clonotype. This rearrangement joins TRBV9 to TRBJ2-5; D perhaps matches TRBD1 (5 bases). With 5 bases removed from V and 1 base from J, the gap between germline ends came to 9 bases. There are 13 residues in the CDR3. CDR1 is SGDLS and CDR2 is YYNGEE in the germline V gene. The CDR3 sequence: CASSTGVQETQYF. In DNA, the CDR3 is TGTGCCAGCAGTACAGGTGTCCAAGAGACCCAGTACTTC.

This clonotype showed up many times. The chain recombines TRBV9 with TRBJ1-1, with D tentatively TRBD1 (5 bases). Between the trimmed V and J ends, which lost 5 bases and 3 bases, there was a span of 11 bases. The CDR3 covers 13 residues. Germline CDR1 reads SGDLS; CDR2 reads YYNGEE. CDR3 residues: CASSLMGDTEAFF. CDR3 nucleotide sequence: TGTGCCAGCAGTTTGATGGGGGACACTGAAGCTTTCTTT. Drawing the rest from reference TRBV9 and TRBJ1-1, the complete variable domain is DSGVTQTPKHLITATGQRVTLRCSPRSGDLSVYWYQQSLDQGLQFLIQYYNGEERAKGNILERFSAQQFPDLHSELNLSSLELGDSALYFCASSLMGDTEAFFGQGTRLTVV.

This clonotype was seen repeatedly, ten times or more. The chain recombines TRBV9 with TRBJ2-3; 12 nucleotides match TRBD2. CDR3 length equals 17 residues. The V gene's germline CDR1 is SGDLS and CDR2 YYNGEE. The ends lost 2 bases at V and 5 bases at J; junction bases unmatched: 9. DNA for the CDR3: TGTGCCAGCAGCGTCGATCCTAGCGGGAGGGCCATAGATACGCAGTATTTT. Protein product: CASSVDPSGRAIDTQYF.

This clonotype was observed at least ten times. The chain employs TRBV9 and TRBJ2-1; D perhaps matches TRBD1 (8 bases). The CDR3 spans 15 residues. Trimming removed 3 bases at V and 6 bases at J, with 16 bases between. The germline V gene has CDR1 SGDLS and CDR2 YYNGEE. The CDR3 nucleotides are TGTGCCAGCAGCGACAGGGGGTGGGGGGGCAATGAGCAGTTCTTC. This gives the protein CASSDRGWGGNEQFF. Filled out from reference TRBV9 and TRBJ2-1, the complete variable domain reads DSGVTQTPKHLITATGQRVTLRCSPRSGDLSVYWYQQSLDQGLQFLIQYYNGEERAKGNILERFSAQQFPDLHSELNLSSLELGDSALYFCASSDRGWGGNEQFFGPGTRLTVL.

Many counts were recorded for this clonotype. The CDR3 DNA sequence: TGTGCCAGCAGCTACGGACAGGGGAATAATTCACCCCTCCACTTT. As protein: CASSYGQGNNSPLHF. This rearrangement joins TRBV9 to TRBJ1-6, with 9 bases fitting TRBD1. The CDR3 is 15 residues long. V dropped 4 bases and J dropped 5; count of bases not matched to a gene: 4. Per germline, CDR1 SGDLS and CDR2 YYNGEE.

This clonotype has ten or more counts. This chain joins TRBV9 and TRBJ2-1, with 7 bases fitting TRBD1. Germline V lookup: CDR1 SGDLS, CDR2 YYNGEE. The CDR3 runs to 16 residues. V shed 0 bases, J shed 5 bases, and the junction held 8 bases outside the gene matches. The CDR3 DNA follows: TGTGCCAGCAGCGTAGGGGTTGGGACAGTTAACAATGAGCAGTTCTTC. Its translation is CASSVGVGTVNNEQFF.

This clonotype was observed many times. The J gene is TRBJ2-5, the V gene TRBV9; D possibly corresponds to TRBD1 (5 bases). Trimming took 0 bases from V and 1 from J, leaving 7 bases between them. The CDR3 is 14 residues long. In germline, CDR1 is SGDLS, CDR2 YYNGEE. The CDR3 DNA sequence: TGTGCCAGCAGCGTAGTCGACAGCCAAGAGACCCAGTACTTC. Translating it yields CASSVVDSQETQYF.

This clonotype has at least ten counts. The J gene is TRBJ2-5, the V gene TRBV9, with D hard to call. Germline V lookup: CDR1 SGDLS, CDR2 YYNGEE. V was clipped by 0 bases and J by 5 bases, with 11 bases between them. CDR3 length: 14 residues. The DNA for the CDR3 is TGTGCCAGCAGCGTAGAGGCAGGAGAGGAGACCCAGTACTTC. This gives the protein CASSVEAGEETQYF. Full variable domain (rest looked up from reference TRBV9 and TRBJ2-5): DSGVTQTPKHLITATGQRVTLRCSPRSGDLSVYWYQQSLDQGLQFLIQYYNGEERAKGNILERFSAQQFPDLHSELNLSSLELGDSALYFCASSVEAGEETQYFGPGTRLLVL.

Turning to this clonotype: With a much larger clone just one base away, this may be a read error. The rearrangement uses TRBV9 and TRBJ2-1; D gene unclear. V gave up 4 bases and J gave up 10 bases, with 15 bases separating them. Germline-derived CDR1 and CDR2 are SGDLS and YYNGEE. This CDR3 is 13 amino acids long. CDR3 sequence: CASSPSIPGEQFF. CDR3 sequence (DNA): TGTGCCAGCAGCCCCTCGATCCCTGGGGAGCAGTTCTTC.

CDR3 residues: CASSVDAYNEQFF. The DNA for the CDR3 is TGTGCCAGCAGCGTGGACGCCTACAATGAGCAGTTCTTC. The chain links TRBV9 to TRBJ2-1; D uncertain. Germline CDR1 and CDR2: SGDLS and YYNGEE. The CDR3 contains 13 residues. V lost 2 bases and J 2 bases, leaving 5 bases between the germline ends.

This clonotype was counted ten times or more. This sequence joins TRBV9 and TRBJ2-1, with D perhaps being TRBD1 or TRBD2 (6 bases each). Germline V gene sequence: CDR1 SGDLS, CDR2 YYNGEE. The V end was cut by 3 bases, the J end by 7 bases, with 20 bases between. CDR3 size: 16 residues. The CDR3 region is CASSGLGGATGNEQFF. The CDR3 DNA is TGTGCCAGCAGCGGCCTGGGCGGGGCGACAGGAAATGAGCAGTTCTTC.

There are a few counts of this clonotype. The V gene is TRBV9, the J gene TRBJ2-2, with TRBD1 identical over 9 bases. The junction had 14 bases not matched to a gene; V was cut back by 4 bases and J by 4 bases. CDR1 SGDLS and CDR2 YYNGEE come from the germline V gene. The CDR3 contains 18 residues. The CDR3 spells CASSPTWTGVKGTGELFF. The CDR3 DNA is TGTGCCAGCAGCCCAACATGGACAGGGGTCAAGGGCACCGGGGAGCTGTTTTTT.

This clonotype was detected many times. The gene calls are TRBV9 and TRBJ1-2, with D perhaps matching TRBD1 (6 bases). Germline V gene lookup returns CDR1 SGDLS and CDR2 YYNGEE. The CDR3 totals 15 residues. Deletions cut 4 bases from V and 6 bases from J, with 19 bases between. The CDR3 spells CASSPGAGILDGYTF. DNA for the CDR3: TGTGCCAGCAGCCCAGGGGCAGGTATTCTTGATGGCTACACCTTC.